This TCR beta chain was identified in a study of blood T cell repertoires in COVID-19. Libraries were prepared by immunoSEQ multiplex PCR; TCRdb keeps only in-frame clonotypes and omits some of them. The sample holds nearly 45,000 clones, approximately 85% seen once. Looked up from germline, CDR1 is MNHEY and CDR2 is SVGAGI. The CDR3 loop spans 16 amino acids. Germline trimming cut 6 bases from V and 2 bases from J; bases unmatched to any gene: 12. The sequencing sample was made of peripheral blood. V gene TRBV6-5 combines with J gene TRBJ1-2; 7 bases match TRBD1. The receptor comes from an elderly woman with acute or convalescent COVID-19. This chain's CDR3 is CASRYRDSQPNYGYTF. CDR3 sequence (DNA): TGTGCCAGCAGGTACCGGGACAGCCAACCGAACTATGGCTACACCTTC.